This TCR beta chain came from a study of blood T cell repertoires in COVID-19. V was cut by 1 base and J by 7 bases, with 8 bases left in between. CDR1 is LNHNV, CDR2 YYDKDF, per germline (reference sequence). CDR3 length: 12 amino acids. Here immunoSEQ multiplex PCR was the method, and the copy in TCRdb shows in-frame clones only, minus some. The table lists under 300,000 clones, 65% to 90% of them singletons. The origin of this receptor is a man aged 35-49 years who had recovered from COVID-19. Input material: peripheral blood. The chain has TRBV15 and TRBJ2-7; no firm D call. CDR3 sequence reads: CATSRALTEQYF. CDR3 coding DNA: TGTGCCACCAGCAGAGCCCTTACAGAGCAGTACTTC.